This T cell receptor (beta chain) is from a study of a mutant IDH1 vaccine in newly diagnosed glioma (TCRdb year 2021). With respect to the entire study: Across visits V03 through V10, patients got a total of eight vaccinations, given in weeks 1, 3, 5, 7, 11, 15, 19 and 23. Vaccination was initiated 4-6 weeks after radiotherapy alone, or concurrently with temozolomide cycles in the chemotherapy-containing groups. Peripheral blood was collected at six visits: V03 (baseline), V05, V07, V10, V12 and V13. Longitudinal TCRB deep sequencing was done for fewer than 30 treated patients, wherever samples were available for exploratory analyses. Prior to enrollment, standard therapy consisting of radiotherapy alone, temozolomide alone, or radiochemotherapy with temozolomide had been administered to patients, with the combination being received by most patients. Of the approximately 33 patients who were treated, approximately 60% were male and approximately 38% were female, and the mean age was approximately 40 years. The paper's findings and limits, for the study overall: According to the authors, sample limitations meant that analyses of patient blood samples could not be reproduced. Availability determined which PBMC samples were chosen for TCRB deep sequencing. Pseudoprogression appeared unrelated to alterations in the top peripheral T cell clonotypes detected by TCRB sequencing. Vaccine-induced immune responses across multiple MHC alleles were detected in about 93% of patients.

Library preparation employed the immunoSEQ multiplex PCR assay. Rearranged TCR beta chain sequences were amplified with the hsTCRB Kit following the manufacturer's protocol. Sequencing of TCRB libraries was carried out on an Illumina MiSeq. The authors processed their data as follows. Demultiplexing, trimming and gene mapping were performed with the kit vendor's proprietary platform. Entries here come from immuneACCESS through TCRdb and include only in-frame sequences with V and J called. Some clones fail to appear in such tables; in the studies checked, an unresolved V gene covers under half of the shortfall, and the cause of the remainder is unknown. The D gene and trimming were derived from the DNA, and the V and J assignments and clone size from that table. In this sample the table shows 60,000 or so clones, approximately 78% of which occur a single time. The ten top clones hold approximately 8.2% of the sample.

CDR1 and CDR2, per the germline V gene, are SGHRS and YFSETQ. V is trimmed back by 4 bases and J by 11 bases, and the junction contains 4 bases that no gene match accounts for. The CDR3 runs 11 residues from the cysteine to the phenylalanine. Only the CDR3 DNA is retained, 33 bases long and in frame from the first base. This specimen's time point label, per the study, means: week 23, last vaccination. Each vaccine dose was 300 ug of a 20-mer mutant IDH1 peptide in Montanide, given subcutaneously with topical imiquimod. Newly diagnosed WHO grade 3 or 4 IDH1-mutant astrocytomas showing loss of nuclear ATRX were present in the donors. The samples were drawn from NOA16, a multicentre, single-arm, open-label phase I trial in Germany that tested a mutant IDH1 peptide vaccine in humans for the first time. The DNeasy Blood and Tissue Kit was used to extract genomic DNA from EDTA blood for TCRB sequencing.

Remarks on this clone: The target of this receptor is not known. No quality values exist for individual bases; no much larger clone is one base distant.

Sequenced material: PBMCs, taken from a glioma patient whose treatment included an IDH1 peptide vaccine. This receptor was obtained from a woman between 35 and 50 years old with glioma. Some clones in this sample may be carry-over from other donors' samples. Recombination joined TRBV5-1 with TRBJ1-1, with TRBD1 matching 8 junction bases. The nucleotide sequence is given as TGCGCCAGCAGCACGACAGGGGAGGCTTTCTTT. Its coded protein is CASSTTGEAFF.